This TCR beta chain was obtained from a study of cytomegalovirus exposure and HLA in healthy donors. As concerns this clone: The target antigen is unknown.

The CDR3 has 15 residues. Between the trimmed V and J ends, which lost 5 bases and 6 bases, there was a span of 19 bases. Looked up from germline, CDR1 is SGHVS and CDR2 is FQNEAQ. Points from the study as a whole: Most TCR sequences were uncommon, yet certain public TCRs appeared in many donors. The authors enumerated 150 to 200 TCR beta chains as linked to cytomegalovirus. A few chains tied to CMV proved CMV antigen-specific in vitro.

Data came from immunoSEQ multiplex PCR; TCRdb stores just in-frame clones and leaves some out. This table has 100,000 or so clones, 70% to 90% appearing once. What was sequenced was PBMCs. This receptor was taken from a woman between 18 and 29 years old in good health and CMV-seropositive. The gene calls are TRBV7-8 and TRBJ1-2; no firm D call. The CDR3 here is CASSPSKRGVNGYTF. CDR3 nucleotide sequence: TGTGCCAGCAGCCCGAGCAAACGGGGTGTCAATGGCTACACCTTC.